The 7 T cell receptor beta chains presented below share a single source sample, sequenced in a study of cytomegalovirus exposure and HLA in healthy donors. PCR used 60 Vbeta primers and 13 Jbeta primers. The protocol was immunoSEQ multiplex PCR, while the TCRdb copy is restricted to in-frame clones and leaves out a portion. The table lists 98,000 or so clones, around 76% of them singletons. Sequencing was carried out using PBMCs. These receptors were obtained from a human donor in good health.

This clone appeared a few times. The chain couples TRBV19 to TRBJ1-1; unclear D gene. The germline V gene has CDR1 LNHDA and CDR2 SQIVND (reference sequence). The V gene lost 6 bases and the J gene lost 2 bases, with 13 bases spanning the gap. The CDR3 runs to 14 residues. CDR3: CASSLMTHNTEAFF. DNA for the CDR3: TGTGCCAGTAGCCTAATGACACATAACACTGAAGCTTTCTTT.

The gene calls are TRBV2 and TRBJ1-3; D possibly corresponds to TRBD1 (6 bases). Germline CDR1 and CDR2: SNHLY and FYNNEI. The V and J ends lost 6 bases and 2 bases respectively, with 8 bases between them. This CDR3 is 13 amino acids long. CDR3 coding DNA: TGTGCCAGCAGCGACAGGACTGGAAACACCATATATTTT. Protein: CASSDRTGNTIYF.

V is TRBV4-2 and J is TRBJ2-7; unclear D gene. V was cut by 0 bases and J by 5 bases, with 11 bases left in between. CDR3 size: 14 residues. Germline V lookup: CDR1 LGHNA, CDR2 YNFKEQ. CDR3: CASSQDSRSHEQYF. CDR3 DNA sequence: TGTGCCAGCAGCCAAGATTCTAGAAGTCACGAGCAGTACTTC.

The CDR3 is CSVTHTNTEAFF. Here the CDR3 DNA reads TGCAGCGTGACACACACTAACACTGAAGCTTTCTTT. The rearrangement joins TRBV29-1 to TRBJ1-1; no reliable D call. Per the germline V gene, CDR1 is SQVTM and CDR2 is ANQGSEA. Trimming removed 6 bases from V and 2 bases from J, with 10 bases in between. The CDR3 contains 12 residues.

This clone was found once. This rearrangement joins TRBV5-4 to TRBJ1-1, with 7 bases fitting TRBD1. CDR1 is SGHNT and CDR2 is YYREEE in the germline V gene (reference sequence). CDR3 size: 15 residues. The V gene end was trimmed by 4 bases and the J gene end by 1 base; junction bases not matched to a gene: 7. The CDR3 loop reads CASSLRTGPNTEAFF. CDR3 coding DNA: TGTGCCAGCAGCCTGCGGACAGGACCGAACACTGAAGCTTTCTTT.

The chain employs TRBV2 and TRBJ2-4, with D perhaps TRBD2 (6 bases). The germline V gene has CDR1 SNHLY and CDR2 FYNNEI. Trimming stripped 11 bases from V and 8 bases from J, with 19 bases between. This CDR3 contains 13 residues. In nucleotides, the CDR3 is TGTGCCTCGCGGGGAGCGGTCATTGACATTCAGTACTTC. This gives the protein CASRGAVIDIQYF.

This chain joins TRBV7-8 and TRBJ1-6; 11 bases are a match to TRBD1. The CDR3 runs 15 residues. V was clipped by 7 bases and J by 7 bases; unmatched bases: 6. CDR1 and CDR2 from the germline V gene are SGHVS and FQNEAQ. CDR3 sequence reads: CASTLGQGANSPLHF. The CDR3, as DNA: TGTGCCAGCACCCTTGGACAGGGGGCCAATTCACCCCTCCACTTT.